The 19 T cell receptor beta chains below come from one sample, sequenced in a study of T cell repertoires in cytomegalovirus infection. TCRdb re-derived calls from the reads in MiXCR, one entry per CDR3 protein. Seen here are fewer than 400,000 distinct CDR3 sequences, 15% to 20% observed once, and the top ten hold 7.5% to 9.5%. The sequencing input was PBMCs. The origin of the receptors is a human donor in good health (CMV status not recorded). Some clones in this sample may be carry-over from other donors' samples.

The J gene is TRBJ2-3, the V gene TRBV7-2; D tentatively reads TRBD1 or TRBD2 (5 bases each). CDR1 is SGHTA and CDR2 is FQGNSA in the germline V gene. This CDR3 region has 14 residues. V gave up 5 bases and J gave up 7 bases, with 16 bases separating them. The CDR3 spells CASSPNRDRYTQYF. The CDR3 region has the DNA TGTGCCAGCAGCCCTAACCGGGACCGCTATACGCAGTATTTT.

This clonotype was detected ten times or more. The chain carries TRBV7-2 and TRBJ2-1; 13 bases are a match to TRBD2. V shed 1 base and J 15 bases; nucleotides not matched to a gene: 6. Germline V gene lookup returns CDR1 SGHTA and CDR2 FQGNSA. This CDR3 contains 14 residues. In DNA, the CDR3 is TGTGCCAGCAGCTTAGGACTAGCGGGGGGAGGGGGGTTCTTC. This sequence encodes CASSLGLAGGGGFF.

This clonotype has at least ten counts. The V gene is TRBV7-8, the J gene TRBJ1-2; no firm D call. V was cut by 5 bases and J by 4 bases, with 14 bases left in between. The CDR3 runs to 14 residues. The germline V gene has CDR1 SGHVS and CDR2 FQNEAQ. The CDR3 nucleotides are TGTGCCAGCAGCCTATTCTCGGGAACCTATGGCTACACCTTC. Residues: CASSLFSGTYGYTF.

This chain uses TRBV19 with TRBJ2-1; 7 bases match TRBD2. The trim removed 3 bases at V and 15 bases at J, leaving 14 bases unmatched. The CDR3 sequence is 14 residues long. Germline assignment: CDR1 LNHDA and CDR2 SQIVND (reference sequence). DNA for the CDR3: TGTGCCAGTAGTATTGATGGACTAGACTGGAGGAGGTTCTTC. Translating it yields CASSIDGLDWRRFF.

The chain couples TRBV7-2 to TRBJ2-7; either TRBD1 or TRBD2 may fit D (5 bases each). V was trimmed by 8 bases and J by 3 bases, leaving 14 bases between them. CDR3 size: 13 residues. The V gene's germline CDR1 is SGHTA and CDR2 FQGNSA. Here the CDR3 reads CASAGTGYYEQYF. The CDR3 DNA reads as TGTGCCAGCGCCGGGACGGGGTACTACGAGCAGTACTTC.

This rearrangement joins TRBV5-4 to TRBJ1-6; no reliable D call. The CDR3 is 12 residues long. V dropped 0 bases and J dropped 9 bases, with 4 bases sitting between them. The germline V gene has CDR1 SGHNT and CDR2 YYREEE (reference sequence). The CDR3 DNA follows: TGTGCCAGCAGCTTGGAGGCTTCACCCCTCCACTTT. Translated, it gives CASSLEASPLHF.

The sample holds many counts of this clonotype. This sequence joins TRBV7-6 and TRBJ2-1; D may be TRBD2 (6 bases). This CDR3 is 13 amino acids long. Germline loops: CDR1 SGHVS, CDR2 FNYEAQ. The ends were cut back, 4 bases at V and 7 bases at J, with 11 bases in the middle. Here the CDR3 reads CASSSAAGNEQFF. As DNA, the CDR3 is TGTGCCAGCAGCTCCGCGGCGGGGAATGAGCAGTTCTTC.

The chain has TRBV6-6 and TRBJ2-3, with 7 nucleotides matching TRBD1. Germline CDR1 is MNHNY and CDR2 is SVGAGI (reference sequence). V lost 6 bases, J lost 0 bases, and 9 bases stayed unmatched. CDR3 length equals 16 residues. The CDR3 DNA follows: TGTGCCAGCAGGACTCCGGGACAGTCTAGCACAGATACGCAGTATTTT. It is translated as CASRTPGQSSTDTQYF.

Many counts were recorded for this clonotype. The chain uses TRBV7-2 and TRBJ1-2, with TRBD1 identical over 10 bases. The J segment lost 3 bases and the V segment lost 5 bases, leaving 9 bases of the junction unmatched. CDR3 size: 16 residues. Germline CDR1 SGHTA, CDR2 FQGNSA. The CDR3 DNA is TGTGCCAGCAGCCCTCGAGTTGGACAGGGGGACTATGGCTACACCTTC. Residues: CASSPRVGQGDYGYTF.

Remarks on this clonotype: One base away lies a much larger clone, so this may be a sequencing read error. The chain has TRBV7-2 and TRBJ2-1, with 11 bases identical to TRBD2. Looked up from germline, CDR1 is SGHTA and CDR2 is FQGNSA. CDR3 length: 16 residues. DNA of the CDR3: TGTGCCAGCAGCTTGGGACTAGCGGTCTCCTACAATAAGCAGTTCTTC. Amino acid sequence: CASSLGLAVSYNKQFF.

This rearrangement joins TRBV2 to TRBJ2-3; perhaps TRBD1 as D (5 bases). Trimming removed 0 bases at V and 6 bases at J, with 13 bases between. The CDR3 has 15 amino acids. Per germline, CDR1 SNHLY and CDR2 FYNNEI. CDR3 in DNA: TGTGCCAGCAGTGAAGCGGGCAGGGTTTACGATACGCAGTATTTT. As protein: CASSEAGRVYDTQYF.

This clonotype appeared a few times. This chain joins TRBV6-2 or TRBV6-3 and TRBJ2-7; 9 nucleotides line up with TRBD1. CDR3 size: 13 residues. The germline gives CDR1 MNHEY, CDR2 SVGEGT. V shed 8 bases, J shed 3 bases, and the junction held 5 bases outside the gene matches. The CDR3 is CASFETGGYEQYF. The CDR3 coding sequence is TGTGCCAGCTTTGAGACAGGGGGCTACGAGCAGTACTTC.

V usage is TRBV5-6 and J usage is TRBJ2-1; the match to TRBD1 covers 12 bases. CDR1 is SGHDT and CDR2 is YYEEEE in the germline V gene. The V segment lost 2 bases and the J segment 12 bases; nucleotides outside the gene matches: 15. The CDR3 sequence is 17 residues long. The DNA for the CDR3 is TGTGCCAGCAGCTTTGTTCAGTGGGACAGGGGGCCAGAGGGGCAGTTCTTC. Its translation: CASSFVQWDRGPEGQFF. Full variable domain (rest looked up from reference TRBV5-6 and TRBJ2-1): DAGVTQSPTHLIKTRGQQVTLRCSPKSGHDTVSWYQQALGQGPQFIFQYYEEEERQRGNFPDRFSGHQFPNYSSELNVNALLLGDSALYLCASSFVQWDRGPEGQFFGPGTRLTVL.

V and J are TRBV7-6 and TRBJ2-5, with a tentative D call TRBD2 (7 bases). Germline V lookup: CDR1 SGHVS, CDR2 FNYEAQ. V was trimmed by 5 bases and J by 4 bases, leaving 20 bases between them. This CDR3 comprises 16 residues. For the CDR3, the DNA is TGTGCCAGCAGCCCCCAGGGTGGGGGGGCCGGAGAGACCCAGTACTTC. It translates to CASSPQGGGAGETQYF. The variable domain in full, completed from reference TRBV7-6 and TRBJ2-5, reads GAGVSQSPRYKVTKRGQDVALRCDPISGHVSLYWYRQALGQGPEFLTYFNYEAQQDKSGLPNDRFSAERPEGSISTLTIQRTEQRDSAMYRCASSPQGGGAGETQYFGPGTRLLVL.

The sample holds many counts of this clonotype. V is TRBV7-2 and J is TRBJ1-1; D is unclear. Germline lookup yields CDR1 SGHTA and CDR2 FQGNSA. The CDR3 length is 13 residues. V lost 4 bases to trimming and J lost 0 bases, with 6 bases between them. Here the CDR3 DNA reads TGTGCCAGCAGCTATCGATTGAACACTGAAGCTTTCTTT. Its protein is CASSYRLNTEAFF.

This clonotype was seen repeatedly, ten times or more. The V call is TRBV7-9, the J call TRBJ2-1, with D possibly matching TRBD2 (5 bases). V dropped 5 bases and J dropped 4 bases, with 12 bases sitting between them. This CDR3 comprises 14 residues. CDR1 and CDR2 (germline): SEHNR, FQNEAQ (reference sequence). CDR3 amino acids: CASSPGGVYNEQFF. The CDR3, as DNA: TGTGCCAGCAGCCCCGGAGGCGTATACAATGAGCAGTTCTTC.

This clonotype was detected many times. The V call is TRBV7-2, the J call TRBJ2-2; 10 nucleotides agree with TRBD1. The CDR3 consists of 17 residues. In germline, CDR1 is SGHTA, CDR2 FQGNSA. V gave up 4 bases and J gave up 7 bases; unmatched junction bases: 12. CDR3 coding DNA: TGTGCCAGCAGCTCAGGCCCAGGACAGGGGGTCGGCGGGGAGCTGTTTTTT. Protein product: CASSSGPGQGVGGELFF.

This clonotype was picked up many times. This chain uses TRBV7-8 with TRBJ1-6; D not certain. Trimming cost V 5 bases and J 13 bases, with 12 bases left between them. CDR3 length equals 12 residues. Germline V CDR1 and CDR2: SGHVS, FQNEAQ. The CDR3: CASSALGLPLHF. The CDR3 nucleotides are TGTGCCAGCAGCGCCCTCGGGCTCCCCCTCCACTTT.

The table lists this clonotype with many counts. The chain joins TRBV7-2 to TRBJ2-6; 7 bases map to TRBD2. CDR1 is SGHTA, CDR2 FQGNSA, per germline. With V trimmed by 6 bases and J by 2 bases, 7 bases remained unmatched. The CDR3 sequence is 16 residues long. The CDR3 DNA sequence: TGTGCCAGCAGTACGGCGGGGGTTACTGGGGCCAACGTCCTGACTTTC. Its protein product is CASSTAGVTGANVLTF.